Given below is one T cell receptor beta chain in context. The target of this receptor is not known. No clone much larger than this one lies a single base away; base qualities are absent. The library was made by the immunoSEQ multiplex PCR assay. RNA was extracted from all samples and reverse transcribed into cDNA as template for TCR sequencing. First-strand cDNA was synthesized using SuperScript III with a 2:1 mix of oligo-dT and random hexamers. A synthetic immune receptor repertoire was used to gauge amplification bias, and whatever bias remained was removed computationally. In the authors' own workflow: Raw reads were preprocessed to remove errors, and CDR3 was defined by IMGT conventions from the conserved cysteine to phenylalanine. Clonality was computed by normalizing Shannon entropy by log2 of the number of productive unique TCRs and subtracting the result from 1. Whether each scalp clone was CD4 or CD8 was inferred by checking scalp TCRbeta sequences against the CD4 and CD8 repertoires from sorted blood. TCRdb holds this immuneACCESS table with in-frame rearrangements only. Some clones are missing; in checked studies, unresolved V genes explain under half, and the rest has no known cause. The DNA was the basis for D and trimming; V, J and clone size are from that table. The sample contains about 200,000 clones, less than 70% of them found a single time. The ten most abundant clones make up 1.3% of the sample.

The record originates from a study of CD8+ T cells in alopecia areata (dated by TCRdb to about 2018). In terms of the full investigation: The treated patients, all with moderate-to-severe alopecia areata, were enrolled in an open-label pilot trial of oral tofacitinib given at 5 to 10 mg twice daily. Tofacitinib was administered for 6 to 18 months, and 6 months of follow-up off drug were then conducted to assess delayed response and recurrence. For the treated patients, the SALT score, which quantifies what percentage of scalp surface area is affected, served as the measure of disease severity. To study T cell clonal expansion in alopecia areata, the researchers applied high-throughput TCRbeta sequencing to both the C3H/HeJ mouse model and human patients. On the human side, TCRbeta sequencing was run on scalp tissue and on sorted CD4+ and CD8+ peripheral blood T cells from healthy controls and from alopecia areata patients with either patchy or totalis/universalis disease. Tofacitinib-treated patients had biopsies at baseline and at 4 and 24 weeks of treatment, with a later scalp biopsy in several patients. Scalp clonality was compared among normal scalp (n=4), patchy alopecia areata scalp (n=8), and alopecia totalis/universalis scalp (n=8). The RNA source kit depended on sample type: the PAXgene miRNA kit for fixed scalp, the miRNeasy kit for PBMCs, and the RNeasy kit for mouse skin. immunoSEQ multiplex PCR using 35 Vbeta forward primers and 13 Jbeta reverse primers was used to amplify TCRbeta CDR3 regions.

What the authors observed across the whole study: Compared with normal scalp, lesional scalp had higher clonality and more expanded CD8+ clones, particularly in alopecia totalis/universalis, a pattern that suggests antigenic drive. Because the treated cohort was small and had just a single nonresponder, larger studies are needed to establish links between baseline CD8+ expansion and response. Resident alphabeta T cells in normal human skin are also sequenced, complicating scalp TCR repertoire analysis, unlike mouse skin dominated by gammadelta T cells. With tofacitinib, both scalp clonality and the number of expanded CD8+ clones among the top 100 scalp clones went down significantly. Many expanded lesional clones were found to persist in scalp and blood during tofacitinib treatment, and relapse after treatment cessation may be partly explained by this persistence. Shared TCR sequences between patients were less evident than in mice, which may be partly attributable to HLA diversity in the patient population.

This specimen's treatment or condition label, interpreted: oral pan-JAK inhibitor, 5-10 mg twice daily. From alopecia areata patients, peripheral blood was collected along with lesional scalp punch biopsies. After PBMCs were isolated by density centrifugation and stained for CD3, CD4 and CD8, a FACSAria was used to sort CD4+ and CD8+ T cells. The germline V gene (reference sequence) specifies LNHNV as CDR1 and YYDKDF as CDR2. Reading from cysteine to phenylalanine, the CDR3 counts 13 amino acids. Just the 39-base CDR3 DNA is kept, in frame starting at base 1. Between the V and J ends, shortened by 0 bases and 9 bases respectively, the junction contains 9 bases.

The chain links TRBV15 with TRBJ2-1; the D gene is perhaps TRBD2, on 5 matching bases. This TCR was recovered from a human donor with alopecia areata. The sequenced sample was CD4+ T cells sorted from blood, obtained around week 49, from a patient treated with tofacitinib. The nucleotide sequence reads as follows: TGTGCCACCAGCAGAGATGAAGGGAGTGAGCAGTTCTTC. Its coded protein is CATSRDEGSEQFF.